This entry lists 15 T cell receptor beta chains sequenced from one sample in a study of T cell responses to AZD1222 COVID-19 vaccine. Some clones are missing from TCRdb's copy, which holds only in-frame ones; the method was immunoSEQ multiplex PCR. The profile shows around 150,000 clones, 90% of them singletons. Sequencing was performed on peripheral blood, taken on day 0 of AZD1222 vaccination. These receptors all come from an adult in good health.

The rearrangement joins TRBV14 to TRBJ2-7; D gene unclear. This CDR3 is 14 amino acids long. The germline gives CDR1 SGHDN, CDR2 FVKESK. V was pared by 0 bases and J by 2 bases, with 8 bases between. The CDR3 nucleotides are TGTGCCAGCAGCCAAGAAACTGGCCCCTACGAGCAGTACTTC. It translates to CASSQETGPYEQYF. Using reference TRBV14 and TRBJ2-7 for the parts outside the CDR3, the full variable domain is EAGVTQFPSHSVIEKGQTVTLRCDPISGHDNLYWYRRVMGKEIKFLLHFVKESKQDESGMPNNRFLAERTGGTYSTLKVQPAELEDSGVYFCASSQETGPYEQYFGPGTRLTVT.

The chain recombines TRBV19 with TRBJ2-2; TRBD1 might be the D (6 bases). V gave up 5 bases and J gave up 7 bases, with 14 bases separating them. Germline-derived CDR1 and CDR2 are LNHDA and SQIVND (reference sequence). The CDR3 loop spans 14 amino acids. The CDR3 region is CASSLYRAGGELFF. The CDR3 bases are TGTGCCAGTAGTCTTTACAGGGCGGGCGGGGAGCTGTTTTTT.

The CDR3 sequence: CSARPYNEQFF. The CDR3 DNA reads as TGCAGTGCTAGACCCTACAATGAGCAGTTCTTC. The J gene is TRBJ2-1, the V gene TRBV20-1; no clear D. The CDR3 is 11 residues long. Germline V CDR1 and CDR2: DFQATT, SNEGSKA (reference sequence). V was clipped by 2 bases and J by 2 bases, with 1 base between them.

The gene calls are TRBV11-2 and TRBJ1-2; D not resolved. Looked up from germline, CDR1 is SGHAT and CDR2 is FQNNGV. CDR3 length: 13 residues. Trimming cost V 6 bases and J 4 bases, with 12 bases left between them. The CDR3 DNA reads TGTGCCAGCAGACCAACCTCTGGCTATGGCTACACCTTC. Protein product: CASRPTSGYGYTF.

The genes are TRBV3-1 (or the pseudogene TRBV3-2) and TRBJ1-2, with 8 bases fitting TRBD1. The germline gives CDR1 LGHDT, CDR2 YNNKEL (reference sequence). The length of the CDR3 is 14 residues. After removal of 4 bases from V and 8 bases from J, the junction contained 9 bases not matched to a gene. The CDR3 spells CASSPLGQGVGYTF. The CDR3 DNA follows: TGTGCCAGCAGCCCTCTCGGACAGGGAGTCGGCTACACCTTC.

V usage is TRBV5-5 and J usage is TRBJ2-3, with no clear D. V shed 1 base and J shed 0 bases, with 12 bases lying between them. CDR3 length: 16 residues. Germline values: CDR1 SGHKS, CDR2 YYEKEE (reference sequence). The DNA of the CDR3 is TGTGCCAGCAGCTTGAAGGCTACTACTAGCACAGATACGCAGTATTTT. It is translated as CASSLKATTSTDTQYF. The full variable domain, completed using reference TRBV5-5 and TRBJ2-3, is DAGVTQSPTHLIKTRGQQVTLRCSPISGHKSVSWYQQVLGQGPQFIFQYYEKEERGRGNFPDRFSARQFPNYSSELNVNALLLGDSALYLCASSLKATTSTDTQYFGPGTRLTVL.

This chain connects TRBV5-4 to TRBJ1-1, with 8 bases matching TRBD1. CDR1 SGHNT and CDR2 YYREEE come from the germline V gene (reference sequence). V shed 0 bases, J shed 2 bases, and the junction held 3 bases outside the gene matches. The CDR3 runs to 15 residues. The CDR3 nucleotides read TGTGCCAGCAGCTTGGTCCAGGGGGCAAACACTGAAGCTTTCTTT. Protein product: CASSLVQGANTEAFF.

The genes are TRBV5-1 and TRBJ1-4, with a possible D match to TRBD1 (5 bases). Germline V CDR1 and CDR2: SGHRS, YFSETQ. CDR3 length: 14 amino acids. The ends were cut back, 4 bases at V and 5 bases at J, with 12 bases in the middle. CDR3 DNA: TGCGCCAGCAGCGTGGGGACCCGAAATGAAAAACTGTTTTTT. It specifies CASSVGTRNEKLFF.

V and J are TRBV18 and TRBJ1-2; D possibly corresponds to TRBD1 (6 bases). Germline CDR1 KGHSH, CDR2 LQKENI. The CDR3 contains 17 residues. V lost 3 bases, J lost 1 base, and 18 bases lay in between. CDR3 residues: CASSPSGGMEGNYGYTF. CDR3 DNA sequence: TGTGCCAGCTCACCGTCGGGGGGCATGGAGGGTAACTATGGCTACACCTTC.

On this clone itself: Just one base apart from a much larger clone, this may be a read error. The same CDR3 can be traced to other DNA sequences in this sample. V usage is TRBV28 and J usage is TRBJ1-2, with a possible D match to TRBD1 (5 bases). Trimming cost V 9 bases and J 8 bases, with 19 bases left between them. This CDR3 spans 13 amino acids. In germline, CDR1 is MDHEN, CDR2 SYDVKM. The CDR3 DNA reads TGTGCCAGTAGTCAAACGACAGACGGAGGCTACACCTTC. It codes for CASSQTTDGGYTF.

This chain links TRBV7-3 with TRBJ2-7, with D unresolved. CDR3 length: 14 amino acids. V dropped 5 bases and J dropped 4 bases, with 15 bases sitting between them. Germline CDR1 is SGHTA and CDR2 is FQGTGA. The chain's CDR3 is CASSPLTNLYEQYF. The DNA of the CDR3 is TGTGCCAGCAGCCCCCTGACAAATCTTTACGAGCAGTACTTC.

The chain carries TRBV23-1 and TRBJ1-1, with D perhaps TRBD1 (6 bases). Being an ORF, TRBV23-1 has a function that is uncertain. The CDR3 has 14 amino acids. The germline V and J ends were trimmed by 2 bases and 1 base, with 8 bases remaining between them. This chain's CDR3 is CASSQTGRNTEAFF. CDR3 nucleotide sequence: TGCGCCAGCAGTCAAACAGGGAGGAACACTGAAGCTTTCTTT.

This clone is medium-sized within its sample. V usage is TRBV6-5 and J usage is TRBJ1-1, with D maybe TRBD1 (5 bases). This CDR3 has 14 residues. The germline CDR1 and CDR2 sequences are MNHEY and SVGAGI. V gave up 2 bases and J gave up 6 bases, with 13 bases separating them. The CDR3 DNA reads TGTGCCAGCAGTTACGTCGGGGGGAGGGCTGAAGCTTTCTTT. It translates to CASSYVGGRAEAFF.

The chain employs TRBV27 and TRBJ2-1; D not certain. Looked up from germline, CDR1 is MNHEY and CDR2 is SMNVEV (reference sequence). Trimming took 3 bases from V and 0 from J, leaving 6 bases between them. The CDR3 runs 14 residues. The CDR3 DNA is TGTGCCAGCAGTTTCCGGGCCTCCTACAATGAGCAGTTCTTC. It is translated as CASSFRASYNEQFF.

In DNA, the CDR3 is TGCAGCGTCGAGGGGGACAGGGGGCACGCCGGGGAGCTGTTTTTT. Its protein product is CSVEGDRGHAGELFF. The chain joins TRBV29-1 to TRBJ2-2, with 12 bases aligning to TRBD1. The germline V gene has CDR1 SQVTM and CDR2 ANQGSEA. The CDR3 loop spans 15 amino acids. With V trimmed by 6 bases and J by 6 bases, 8 bases remained unmatched.